The 24 T cell receptor beta chains listed next were all sequenced from one sample in a study of PD-1 blockade in classical Hodgkin lymphoma. All trial patients relapsed after autologous stem cell transplantation. Libraries were prepared by immunoSEQ multiplex PCR; TCRdb keeps only in-frame clonotypes and omits some of them. The table lists tens of thousands of clones, about 88% of them singletons. The starting material was peripheral blood mononuclear cells (PBMCs), obtained before the second cycle of nivolumab. These receptors originate from a human donor with classical Hodgkin lymphoma.

As regards this clone: The junction shows a germline mismatch at one end, possibly a read error. The chain employs TRBV6-5 and TRBJ1-2; the match to TRBD1 covers 7 bases. CDR3 length: 13 amino acids. In germline, CDR1 is MNHEY, CDR2 SVGAGI. The CDR3 sequence: CASSSDRVATPNF. The CDR3 nucleotides read TGTGCCAGCAGCTCCGACAGGGTGGCGACCCCCAACTTC.

The DNA of the CDR3 is TGTGCCAGCAGTTACTCGCGAGGAGCCTACGAGCAGTACTTC. Its protein is CASSYSRGAYEQYF. This sequence joins TRBV6-5 and TRBJ2-7; D unresolved. The CDR3 runs 14 residues. The V end lost 0 bases, the J end lost 2 bases, and 8 bases lay between the germline ends. The germline V gene encodes CDR1 MNHEY and CDR2 SVGAGI.

This clone was seen a handful of times. V is TRBV19 and J is TRBJ1-1; D is unresolved. Between the trimmed V and J ends, which lost 6 bases and 4 bases, there was a span of 12 bases. This CDR3 is built from 13 residues. Germline V gene sequence: CDR1 LNHDA, CDR2 SQIVND (reference sequence). The CDR3 region has the DNA TGTGCCAGTAGCTCCCTGAGAGGCACTGAAGCTTTCTTT. Its translation is CASSSLRGTEAFF.

The gene calls are TRBV6-1 and TRBJ2-7; possible D gene TRBD2, 7 bases. CDR3 length: 15 residues. V was pared by 8 bases and J by 0 bases, with 17 bases between. The germline gives CDR1 MNHNS, CDR2 SASEGT. The CDR3 DNA sequence: TGTGCCAGCGGGACGGGGCGGGGGCTCTCCTACGAGCAGTACTTC. It codes for CASGTGRGLSYEQYF.

The sample holds one count of this clone. The chain is built from TRBV5-1 and TRBJ1-4, with 10 bases aligning to TRBD1. This CDR3 has 16 residues. V trimming: 3 bases; J trimming: 0 bases; junction bases outside the gene matches: 2. Germline V lookup: CDR1 SGHRS, CDR2 YFSETQ. This chain's CDR3 is CASSWTGGTTNEKLFF. The DNA of the CDR3 is TGCGCCAGCAGCTGGACAGGGGGGACAACTAATGAAAAACTGTTTTTT.

This chain links TRBV19 with TRBJ1-2, with 7 positions matching TRBD1. This CDR3 has 16 residues. The ends lost 5 bases at V and 8 bases at J; junction bases unmatched: 17. Per the germline V gene, CDR1 is LNHDA and CDR2 is SQIVND (reference sequence). The CDR3 protein is CASSPPGQTKFLGYTF. The CDR3 nucleotides are TGTGCCAGTAGTCCACCGGGACAGACGAAATTTTTAGGCTACACCTTC.

CDR3 amino acids: CASSLGTGAGNEQFF. The CDR3 DNA follows: TGTGCCAGCAGCTTAGGGACGGGGGCCGGCAATGAGCAGTTCTTC. The chain joins TRBV7-9 to TRBJ2-1, with D possibly called TRBD1 or TRBD2 (6 bases each). The CDR3 is 15 amino acids. From germline, CDR1 is SEHNR and CDR2 FQNEAQ (reference sequence). The V end lost 1 base, the J end lost 6 bases, and 13 bases lay between the germline ends.

The chain employs TRBV5-1 and TRBJ2-5; D possibly corresponds to TRBD2 (5 bases). Germline CDR1 SGHRS, CDR2 YFSETQ. V was shortened by 0 bases and J by 3 bases, with 6 bases between the two germline ends. The CDR3 is 13 residues long. CDR3 nucleotide sequence: TGCGCCAGCAGCTTGGGAGGGAAAGAGACCCAGTACTTC. It encodes CASSLGGKETQYF.

This clone has a handful of counts. The V and J genes are TRBV5-1 and TRBJ2-7; perhaps TRBD1 as D (7 bases). V was shortened by 0 bases and J by 1 base, with 11 bases between the two germline ends. CDR1 and CDR2 from the germline V gene are SGHRS and YFSETQ. CDR3 length equals 15 residues. The CDR3 is CASSLVPGGSYEQYF. The DNA of the CDR3 is TGCGCCAGCAGCTTGGTTCCAGGGGGGTCCTACGAGCAGTACTTC. Variable domain in full (rest from reference TRBV5-1 and TRBJ2-7): KAGVTQTPRYLIKTRGQQVTLSCSPISGHRSVSWYQQTPGQGLQFLFEYFSETQRNKGNFPGRFSGRQFSNSRSEMNVSTLELGDSALYLCASSLVPGGSYEQYFGPGTRLTVT.

The chain has TRBV5-1 and TRBJ2-6, with D unresolved. The CDR3 has 16 residues. Germline CDR1 and CDR2: SGHRS and YFSETQ. Trimming cost V 1 base and J 0 bases, with 8 bases left between them. CDR3 sequence reads: CASSLLLSSGANVLTF. Written as DNA, the CDR3 is TGCGCCAGCAGCTTGTTACTTAGCTCTGGGGCCAACGTCCTGACTTTC. The variable domain in full, completed from reference TRBV5-1 and TRBJ2-6, reads KAGVTQTPRYLIKTRGQQVTLSCSPISGHRSVSWYQQTPGQGLQFLFEYFSETQRNKGNFPGRFSGRQFSNSRSEMNVSTLELGDSALYLCASSLLLSSGANVLTFGAGSRLTVL.

This clone has only one observation. Within the sample, other DNA sequences also encode this same CDR3. The chain recombines TRBV5-1 with TRBJ2-5, with D unclear. CDR1 is SGHRS and CDR2 is YFSETQ in the germline V gene. Trimming pared 0 bases from V and 5 bases from J, leaving 8 bases between. This CDR3 is built from 13 residues. The CDR3 DNA sequence: TGCGCCAGCAGCTTGGGGGTCTCCGAGACCCAGTACTTC. Its protein is CASSLGVSETQYF.

This clone showed up just once. The V and J genes are TRBV28 and TRBJ1-5, with 9 bases identical to TRBD1. V was clipped by 2 bases and J by 5 bases; unmatched bases: 13. Germline V gene sequence: CDR1 MDHEN, CDR2 SYDVKM. The CDR3 is 18 residues long. Here the CDR3 reads CASSLPTNDRGFYQPQHF. In DNA form, the CDR3 reads TGTGCCAGCAGTTTACCGACCAATGACAGGGGGTTCTATCAGCCCCAGCATTTT.

The chain links TRBV6-5 to TRBJ2-5; the D call may be TRBD1 or TRBD2 (6 bases each). Germline CDR1 and CDR2: MNHEY and SVGAGI. Trimming cost V 9 bases and J 1 base, with 12 bases left between them. This CDR3 has 13 residues. CDR3 loop: CASRRGIQETQYF. CDR3 DNA: TGTGCCAGTCGGAGGGGGATCCAAGAGACCCAGTACTTC.

The sample holds one count of this clone. The rearrangement links TRBV4-1 to TRBJ2-7, with 9 positions matching TRBD2. The length of the CDR3 is 16 residues. The V gene end was trimmed by 3 bases and the J gene end by 2 bases; junction bases not matched to a gene: 8. The germline gives CDR1 MGHRA, CDR2 YSYEKL. CDR3 protein: CASSQELTSGAYEQYF. For the CDR3, the DNA is TGCGCCAGCAGCCAGGAATTGACTAGCGGTGCCTACGAGCAGTACTTC.

The chain carries TRBV14 and TRBJ2-3; the D gene is possibly TRBD2 (5 bases). The germline V and J ends were trimmed by 4 bases and 4 bases, with 15 bases remaining between them. Germline V CDR1 and CDR2: SGHDN, FVKESK. The CDR3 spans 15 residues. The CDR3 nucleotides are TGTGCCAGCAGCCCGTGGAGGAGCTTCTCAGATACGCAGTATTTT. Its protein product is CASSPWRSFSDTQYF.

The CDR3 is CASNSGGRLAKNIQYF. CDR3 coding DNA: TGTGCCAGCAACAGCGGGGGGCGGTTAGCCAAAAACATTCAGTACTTC. This chain joins TRBV27 and TRBJ2-4; 9 nucleotides agree with TRBD2. Germline V gene data show CDR1 as MNHEY and CDR2 as SMNVEV (reference sequence). The V gene end was trimmed by 7 bases and the J gene end by 0 bases; junction bases not matched to a gene: 7. The CDR3 contains 16 residues.

The CDR3: CASSLMGTGDEKLFF. In DNA, the CDR3 is TGCGCCAGCAGCTTGATGGGGACAGGAGATGAAAAACTGTTTTTT. The chain links TRBV5-1 to TRBJ1-4; TRBD1 aligns across 8 bases. With 1 base clipped from V and 6 bases from J, the junction kept 5 bases outside the gene matches. The CDR3 spans 15 residues. Per the germline V gene, CDR1 is SGHRS and CDR2 is YFSETQ.

The chain is built from TRBV6-5 and TRBJ2-3; D gene uncertain. With 1 base removed from V and 5 bases from J, the gap between germline ends came to 4 bases. The CDR3 is made up of 12 amino acids. Looked up from germline, CDR1 is MNHEY and CDR2 is SVGAGI. The CDR3 here is CASSYYGDTQYF. CDR3 nucleotide sequence: TGTGCCAGCAGTTACTACGGAGATACGCAGTATTTT.

V gene TRBV28 combines with J gene TRBJ1-5; D is uncertain. This CDR3 contains 13 residues. The germline CDR1 and CDR2 sequences are MDHEN and SYDVKM. The V and J ends lost 5 bases and 0 bases respectively, with 5 bases between them. The CDR3 protein is CASSLYSNQPQHF. Here the CDR3 DNA reads TGTGCCAGCAGTCTTTATAGCAATCAGCCCCAGCATTTT.

The chain employs TRBV11-3 and TRBJ2-5; the D is unclear. The ends were cut back, 3 bases at V and 0 bases at J, with 5 bases in the middle. The CDR3 covers 13 residues. CDR1 is SGHNT and CDR2 is YENEEA in the germline V gene. The CDR3 DNA follows: TGTGCCAGCAGCTTGAACTACCAAGAGACCCAGTACTTC. Translating gives CASSLNYQETQYF.

The V and J genes are TRBV9 and TRBJ2-7, with no clear D. V was shortened by 1 base and J by 0 bases, with 8 bases between the two germline ends. The CDR3 sequence is 14 residues long. Germline V gene lookup returns CDR1 SGDLS and CDR2 YYNGEE. The CDR3 DNA follows: TGTGCCAGCAGCGTACGGGCTGACTCCTACGAGCAGTACTTC. It codes for CASSVRADSYEQYF.

V gene TRBV15 combines with J gene TRBJ2-7; D possibly corresponds to TRBD2 (5 bases). The CDR3 covers 15 residues. Looked up from germline, CDR1 is LNHNV and CDR2 is YYDKDF (reference sequence). V lost 0 bases to trimming and J lost 5 bases, with 14 bases between them. CDR3 protein: CATSRDDSGNDEQYF. The CDR3, as DNA: TGTGCCACCAGCAGAGACGATTCGGGGAACGACGAGCAGTACTTC.

J is TRBJ1-1 and V is TRBV7-9; D remains ambiguous. Germline CDR1 is SEHNR and CDR2 is FQNEAQ (reference sequence). The CDR3 extends over 15 amino acids. The ends were cut back, 3 bases at V and 5 bases at J, with 16 bases in the middle. CDR3 residues: CASSFPAGRSTEAFF. The CDR3 coding sequence is TGTGCCAGCAGCTTTCCCGCGGGGAGAAGTACTGAAGCTTTCTTT.

The V and J genes are TRBV11-2 and TRBJ2-2, with D perhaps matching TRBD1 (6 bases). CDR3 size: 15 residues. Germline CDR1 reads SGHAT; CDR2 reads FQNNGV. The V gene lost 6 bases and the J gene lost 4 bases, with 15 bases spanning the gap. The CDR3 DNA follows: TGTGCCAGCAGACCCAGGACAGTAGGCACCGGGGAGCTGTTTTTT. This codes for CASRPRTVGTGELFF. Full variable domain (missing parts from reference TRBV11-2 and TRBJ2-2): EAGVAQSPRYKIIEKRQSVAFWCNPISGHATLYWYQQILGQGPKLLIQFQNNGVVDDSQLPKDRFSAERLKGVDSTLKIQPAKLEDSAVYLCASRPRTVGTGELFFGEGSRLTVL.